The clone carrying this T cell receptor beta chain was seen at least ten times. What it binds is not known. This record comes from a study of T cells in Graves' hyperthyroidism and ophthalmopathy. Study results and caveats: Before onset, ophthalmopathy was predicted by the model a median around 6.5 months earlier.

TCR beta CDR3 regions were amplified from RNA transcripts. TCR CDR3 regions were first amplified by RT-PCR with HTBI primers. One entry per CDR3 protein, called by TCRdb with MiXCR from the multiplex PCR reads. The sample includes a few hundred thousand distinct CDR3 sequences, approximately 15% seen only once; the top ten take approximately 32%. Graves' hyperthyroidism was deemed stable absent ophthalmopathy progression within 18 months. Patients aged 18 to 65 with hyperthyroidism were newly diagnosed, with duration under 2 months. Uncontrolled infection, other autoimmune disease, pregnancy and lactation each barred patients from inclusion. The specimen was blood. This TCR came from a woman in her twenties or thirties with Graves' hyperthyroidism.

The CDR3 nucleotides are TGTGCCAGCAGTGAACAGGGGACAGCTAATGAAAAACTGTTTTTT. It yields the protein CASSEQGTANEKLFF. V gene TRBV2 combines with J gene TRBJ1-4; 7 bases agree with TRBD1. V dropped 2 bases and J dropped 3; count of bases not matched to a gene: 3. In germline, CDR1 is SNHLY, CDR2 FYNNEI. CDR3 length: 15 amino acids.